The rows below give T cell receptor beta chains drawn from one sample of a study of T-cell reconstitution after alpha-beta-depleted transplantation in children. TCRdb used MiXCR to reprocess the PCR reads, holding one entry per CDR3 protein. The sample carries about 230,000 distinct CDR3 sequences, 9.7% recorded once. Specimen: PBMCs from the stem cell graft donor, collected from the stem cell graft. These receptors were taken from a human donor who donated a stem cell graft to a child with SCID. The conserved cysteine and the conserved F or W are not part of the CDR3 here. The order of the fields is V gene, D gene, J gene, CDR3 protein. D genes are given only for firm matches.

TRBV4-3	-	TRBJ1-2	ASSQESRGGYGYT
TRBV12-3/TRBV12-4	TRBD1	TRBJ1-2	ASTVWGDRAHGYT
TRBV7-2	TRBD2	TRBJ2-7	ASSLAGGLVRSYEQY
TRBV5-1	-	TRBJ1-1	ASRMREIYTEAF
TRBV9	-	TRBJ2-1	ASSVGGAGRGNEQF
TRBV7-2	TRBD2	TRBJ2-1	ASSPQTSGGATGRF
TRBV21-1	-	TRBJ1-5	ASSLAGTGDGYSNQPQH
TRBV6-1	-	TRBJ1-2	ASTRGAGGYGYT
TRBV12-3/TRBV12-4	-	TRBJ2-1	ASSTPGAYHNEQF
TRBV28	-	TRBJ2-7	ATRFYEQY
TRBV29-1	-	TRBJ2-7	SVTAGIGFNEQY